Following are 16 T cell receptor beta chains from one sample sequenced in a study of T cells in Graves' hyperthyroidism and ophthalmopathy. RNA transcripts gave rise to amplified TCR beta CDR3 regions. During a first-round RT-PCR of the TCR CDR3, the HTBI primer set was used. Each CDR3 protein gets one entry after TCRdb re-called the multiplex PCR reads with MiXCR. The sample includes fewer than 250,000 distinct CDR3 sequences, more than 20% seen only once; the top ten take about a third. Input material: blood. Every receptor here comes from a woman between 40 and 55 years old with Graves' ophthalmopathy.

This clonotype was found many times. This sequence joins TRBV5-1 and TRBJ2-5; the match to TRBD1 covers 9 bases. Germline V gene data show CDR1 as SGHRS and CDR2 as YFSETQ. After removal of 3 bases from V and 5 bases from J, the junction contained 8 bases not matched to a gene. This CDR3 contains 15 residues. CDR3 in DNA: TGCGCCAGCAGCTATGGCGGGACAGGGTGTGAGACCCAGTACTTC. This codes for CASSYGGTGCETQYF.

This clonotype was seen at least ten times. The chain combines TRBV20-1 with TRBJ2-2; 11 bases are a match to TRBD2. The CDR3 loop spans 16 amino acids. CDR1 is DFQATT and CDR2 is SNEGSKA in the germline V gene (reference sequence). V lost 0 bases, J lost 7 bases, and 7 bases stayed unmatched. The CDR3 bases are TGCAGTGCTAGAGATAGCGGGAGGGCGAGGGGCGGGGAGCTGTTTTTT. It encodes CSARDSGRARGGELFF.

This clonotype was seen at least ten times. V usage is TRBV18 and J usage is TRBJ1-1, with D perhaps TRBD1 (6 bases). The CDR3 has 14 amino acids. Per the germline V gene, CDR1 is KGHSH and CDR2 is LQKENI. The V end lost 5 bases, the J end lost 1 base, and 11 bases lay between the germline ends. CDR3 coding DNA: TGTGCCAGCTCAGCCACAGGGTCGAACACTGAAGCTTTCTTT. It encodes CASSATGSNTEAFF.

At least ten counts were recorded for this clonotype. This chain uses TRBV28 with TRBJ1-5; 7 bases are a match to TRBD1. V lost 8 bases, J lost 1 base, and 5 bases stayed unmatched. Looked up from germline, CDR1 is MDHEN and CDR2 is SYDVKM. CDR3 size: 14 residues. DNA of the CDR3: TGTGCCAGCGCTACAGGGGAGAGCAATCAGCCCCAGCATTTT. Its protein product is CASATGESNQPQHF.

This clonotype occurred many times. The chain employs TRBV4-1 and TRBJ1-2; TRBD1 might be the D (5 bases). The CDR3 covers 14 residues. Germline lookup yields CDR1 MGHRA and CDR2 YSYEKL. Trimming took 4 bases from V and 5 from J, leaving 14 bases between them. The CDR3 region is CASSRIQVWYGYTF. CDR3 in DNA: TGCGCCAGCAGCCGGATACAGGTTTGGTATGGCTACACCTTC.

This clonotype has ten or more counts. The rearrangement links TRBV9 to TRBJ1-1; 7 bases fit TRBD1. The CDR3 has 14 residues. In germline, CDR1 is SGDLS, CDR2 YYNGEE. The junction had 7 bases not matched to a gene; V was cut back by 4 bases and J by 4 bases. The CDR3 loop is CASSPRGDRTEAFF. The CDR3 nucleotides are TGTGCCAGCAGCCCCAGGGGGGATCGCACTGAAGCTTTCTTT.

The V call is TRBV27, the J call TRBJ1-5; a possible D gene is TRBD1 (5 bases). Trimming removed 6 bases at V and 6 bases at J, with 12 bases between. The V gene's germline CDR1 is MNHEY and CDR2 SMNVEV (reference sequence). This CDR3 is built from 13 residues. This CDR3 is CASSPWGVQPQHF. For the CDR3, the DNA is TGTGCCAGCAGCCCTTGGGGGGTTCAGCCCCAGCATTTT.

In this sample, this clonotype turned up many times. The rearrangement uses TRBV4-1 and TRBJ2-7, with a weak D call TRBD1 (6 bases). Trimming cost V 0 bases and J 3 bases, with 12 bases left between them. The V gene's germline CDR1 is MGHRA and CDR2 YSYEKL. The CDR3 contains 15 residues. The CDR3 coding sequence is TGCGCCAGCAGCCAAGATTGGACAGACGGCTACGAGCAGTACTTC. Residues: CASSQDWTDGYEQYF.

The chain carries TRBV6-2 or TRBV6-3 and TRBJ2-7; 10 nucleotides match TRBD1. Per germline, CDR1 MNHEY and CDR2 SVGEGT. The ends lost 5 bases at V and 2 bases at J; junction bases unmatched: 6. This CDR3 is 15 amino acids long. This CDR3 is CASSRSGTGAYEQYF. CDR3 nucleotides: TGTGCCAGCAGTCGATCCGGGACAGGGGCCTACGAGCAGTACTTC.

The count of this clonotype is one. The V and J genes are TRBV27 and TRBJ2-4, with 8 bases aligning to TRBD2. The germline CDR1 and CDR2 sequences are MNHEY and SMNVEV (reference sequence). V gave up 6 bases and J gave up 8 bases; unmatched junction bases: 9. The CDR3 sequence is 14 residues long. CDR3 protein: CASSLTGGNYIQYF. CDR3 in DNA: TGTGCCAGCAGCCTCACGGGAGGGAACTACATTCAGTACTTC.

In this sample, this clonotype turned up many times. The rearrangement links TRBV5-1 to TRBJ1-2; tentatively, D is TRBD1 (6 bases). From germline, CDR1 is SGHRS and CDR2 YFSETQ. The CDR3 has 13 residues. The V gene lost 1 base and the J gene lost 7 bases, with 11 bases spanning the gap. As DNA, the CDR3 is TGCGCCAGCAGCTTGACTACAGGGAGTGGCTACACCTTC. Protein: CASSLTTGSGYTF.

This clonotype turned up a few times. This sequence joins TRBV12-3 or TRBV12-4 and TRBJ2-6, with 8 bases fitting TRBD2. J lost 4 bases, V lost 2 bases, and 10 bases had no gene match. The CDR3 totals 18 residues. As DNA, the CDR3 is TGTGCCAGCAGTTTAAGGTCGGGAGGGCCTACGGGGGCCAACGTCCTGACTTTC. Its translation is CASSLRSGGPTGANVLTF.

The table lists this clonotype with many counts. The chain joins TRBV20-1 to TRBJ2-7; D gene unclear. V lost 3 bases to trimming and J lost 2 bases, with 8 bases between them. Germline lookup yields CDR1 DFQATT and CDR2 SNEGSKA (reference sequence). The CDR3 covers 12 residues. The CDR3 region is CSASPGAYEQYF. The CDR3, as DNA: TGCAGTGCTAGTCCCGGAGCCTACGAGCAGTACTTC.

The sample holds many counts of this clonotype. The rearrangement joins TRBV6-1 to TRBJ1-5; 7 bases map to TRBD1. Germline V gene lookup returns CDR1 MNHNS and CDR2 SASEGT. V trimming: 6 bases; J trimming: 0 bases; junction bases outside the gene matches: 8. The CDR3 consists of 16 residues. CDR3 in DNA: TGTGCCAGCAGCGAAATGACAGGGACTAGCAATCAGCCCCAGCATTTT. Residues: CASSEMTGTSNQPQHF.

The rearrangement links TRBV12-3 or TRBV12-4 to TRBJ2-7; perhaps TRBD1 as D (5 bases). The V end was cut by 7 bases, the J end by 3 bases, with 10 bases between. The CDR3 is made up of 12 amino acids. CDR3 amino acids: CASTDRIYEQYF. The CDR3, as DNA: TGTGCCAGCACCGACAGAATCTACGAGCAGTACTTC.

This chain connects TRBV10-3 to TRBJ2-5; no reliable D call. Trimming took 4 bases from V and 5 from J, leaving 8 bases between them. The CDR3 totals 12 residues. Germline V gene data show CDR1 as ENHRY and CDR2 as SYGVKD. DNA of the CDR3: TGTGCCATCAGTGGGCCAGAGGAGACCCAGTACTTC. This sequence encodes CAISGPEETQYF.